These T cell receptor beta chains were read from a single sample in a study of blood T cell repertoires in COVID-19. Sequenced by immunoSEQ multiplex PCR; TCRdb stores in-frame clones only, minus some. The sample records approximately 150,000 clones, approximately 89% being singletons. The sample consisted of peripheral blood. The receptors shown here come from a human donor in a cohort sampled during active COVID-19. CDR3s include the opening cysteine and the closing phenylalanine or tryptophan. The D gene is left open where the match is weak. Part of the rows lack a size; the others show once, few, many or a class for expanded clones.

clone_size: once; v_call: TRBV5-4; j_call: TRBJ1-1; d_call: TRBD1; cdr3_nt: TGTGCCAGCAGCAGCGCGGGACAGGTAATGAACACTGAAGCTTTCTTT; cdr3_aa: CASSSAGQVMNTEAFF
clone_size: .; v_call: TRBV24-1; j_call: TRBJ2-7; d_call: .; cdr3_nt: TGTGCCACCAGTGATCTCACAGGGGGGGGCTCCTACGAGCAGTACTTC; cdr3_aa: CATSDLTGGGSYEQYF
clone_size: .; v_call: TRBV7-2; j_call: TRBJ1-6; d_call: .; cdr3_nt: TGTGCCAGCAGCCCACAGGGAAGCTCCTATAATTCACCCCTCCACTTT; cdr3_aa: CASSPQGSSYNSPLHF
clone_size: .; v_call: TRBV7-2; j_call: TRBJ2-7; d_call: TRBD1; cdr3_nt: TGTGCCAGCAGCTCCGGGACAGGGGGCGTGGGGCAGTACTTC; cdr3_aa: CASSSGTGGVGQYF
clone_size: .; v_call: TRBV4-3; j_call: TRBJ2-5; d_call: TRBD2; cdr3_nt: TGCGCCAGCAGCCAAGATGGATTGGCTAGCGGGAAAGAGACCCAGTACTTC; cdr3_aa: CASSQDGLASGKETQYF
clone_size: .; v_call: TRBV7-9; j_call: TRBJ1-1; d_call: .; cdr3_nt: TGTGCCAGCAGGGACCCATGGGGGGTCCAAAACACTGAAGCTTTCTTT; cdr3_aa: CASRDPWGVQNTEAFF
clone_size: .; v_call: TRBV28; j_call: TRBJ2-7; d_call: .; cdr3_nt: TGTGCCAGCAGTCCTGTGTCCCTATACGAGCAGTACTTC; cdr3_aa: CASSPVSLYEQYF
clone_size: once; v_call: TRBV6-9; j_call: TRBJ2-7; d_call: TRBD2; cdr3_nt: TGTGCCAGCAGTTGCCCCCCTAGCGGTTCTTCCTACGAGCAGTACTTC; cdr3_aa: CASSCPPSGSSYEQYF
clone_size: .; v_call: TRBV9; j_call: TRBJ2-1; d_call: TRBD2; cdr3_nt: TGTGCCCGCAGTCGACTCGGGGGGGGGCACGATGAGCAGTTCTTC; cdr3_aa: CARSRLGGGHDEQFF
clone_size: .; v_call: TRBV6-5; j_call: TRBJ1-5; d_call: .; cdr3_nt: TGTGCCAGCAGGGAGGGGATTTATAGCAATCAGCCCCAGCATTTT; cdr3_aa: CASREGIYSNQPQHF
clone_size: .; v_call: TRBV6-5; j_call: TRBJ2-3; d_call: TRBD1; cdr3_nt: TGTGCCAGCAGCCGGGACAGGGTCAAAGATACGCAGTATTTT; cdr3_aa: CASSRDRVKDTQYF
clone_size: .; v_call: TRBV10-3; j_call: TRBJ2-5; d_call: .; cdr3_nt: TGTGCCATCAGCGACGCCGGGAGAGAAGAGACCCAGTACTTC; cdr3_aa: CAISDAGREETQYF
clone_size: .; v_call: TRBV19; j_call: TRBJ1-6; d_call: .; cdr3_nt: TGTGCCAGTAGTATTTCGGTTCTCTATAATTCACCCCTCCACTTT; cdr3_aa: CASSISVLYNSPLHF
clone_size: .; v_call: TRBV19; j_call: TRBJ1-3; d_call: .; cdr3_nt: TGTGCCAGTAGTACCGGTACCTTCTCTGGAAACACCATATATTTT; cdr3_aa: CASSTGTFSGNTIYF
clone_size: .; v_call: TRBV27; j_call: TRBJ2-7; d_call: TRBD2; cdr3_nt: TGTGCCAGCAGTACGCGAGAGCGGGGGGGATACTCCTACGAGCAGTACTTC; cdr3_aa: CASSTRERGGYSYEQYF
clone_size: .; v_call: TRBV4-1; j_call: TRBJ1-4; d_call: .; cdr3_nt: TGCGCCAGCAGCCCCCGGGGGGGGCTTACTAATGAAAAACTGTTTTTT; cdr3_aa: CASSPRGGLTNEKLFF
clone_size: .; v_call: TRBV7-9; j_call: TRBJ1-6; d_call: .; cdr3_nt: TGTGCCAGCAGTCCTACAGATTATTCACCCCTCCACTTT; cdr3_aa: CASSPTDYSPLHF
clone_size: .; v_call: TRBV29-1; j_call: TRBJ1-1; d_call: .; cdr3_nt: TGCAGCTTTATACTAGGGATGAACACTGAAGCTTTCTTT; cdr3_aa: CSFILGMNTEAFF
clone_size: .; v_call: TRBV6-1; j_call: TRBJ2-7; d_call: .; cdr3_nt: TGTGCCAGCAGTGAACGCGCTGGTTTTGAGGAGTACTTC; cdr3_aa: CASSERAGFEEYF
clone_size: .; v_call: TRBV2; j_call: TRBJ2-7; d_call: .; cdr3_nt: TGTGCCAGCAGTGTAGGAGGGCTGGGTAGCTACGAGCAGTACTTC; cdr3_aa: CASSVGGLGSYEQYF
clone_size: .; v_call: TRBV5-1; j_call: TRBJ1-1; d_call: .; cdr3_nt: TGCGCCAGCACTCCATCGGCGGGGGACACTGAAGCTTTCTTT; cdr3_aa: CASTPSAGDTEAFF
clone_size: .; v_call: TRBV18; j_call: TRBJ2-5; d_call: .; cdr3_nt: TGTGCCAGCTCACCATCTTCTGCGGAGACCCAGTACTTC; cdr3_aa: CASSPSSAETQYF
clone_size: .; v_call: TRBV5-1; j_call: TRBJ2-5; d_call: TRBD1; cdr3_nt: TGCGCCAGCAGCTTGGGAGCAGGGGGAGAGACCCAGTACTTC; cdr3_aa: CASSLGAGGETQYF
clone_size: .; v_call: TRBV30; j_call: TRBJ1-1; d_call: .; cdr3_nt: TGTGCCAGTAGACAGAACACTGAAGCTTTCTTT; cdr3_aa: CASRQNTEAFF
clone_size: few; v_call: TRBV6-1; j_call: TRBJ1-1; d_call: .; cdr3_nt: TGTGCCAGCAGTGTAAACGCTCCGGGGGGGATGGACACTGAAGCTTTCTTT; cdr3_aa: CASSVNAPGGMDTEAFF
clone_size: .; v_call: TRBV5-4; j_call: TRBJ2-1; d_call: TRBD2; cdr3_nt: TGTGCCAGCAGCTTGACTAGCGGCTCCTACAATGAGCAGTTCTTC; cdr3_aa: CASSLTSGSYNEQFF
clone_size: .; v_call: TRBV7-9; j_call: TRBJ2-2; d_call: TRBD1; cdr3_nt: TGTGCCAGCAGCTCGACAGGGTTGGGCGGGGAGCTGTTTTTT; cdr3_aa: CASSSTGLGGELFF
clone_size: .; v_call: TRBV5-1; j_call: TRBJ1-1; d_call: TRBD1; cdr3_nt: TGCGCCAGCAGCCCCGGACAGGGGGCCTTGGTGAACACTGAAGCTTTCTTT; cdr3_aa: CASSPGQGALVNTEAFF
clone_size: .; v_call: TRBV2; j_call: TRBJ1-2; d_call: TRBD1; cdr3_nt: TGTGCCAGCAGTGCCCCGGACAGGGGGAACTATGGCTACACCTTC; cdr3_aa: CASSAPDRGNYGYTF
clone_size: once; v_call: TRBV29-1; j_call: TRBJ2-2; d_call: .; cdr3_nt: TGCAGCGTTGAAGTTACAGGGACCGGGGAGCTGTTTTTT; cdr3_aa: CSVEVTGTGELFF
clone_size: .; v_call: TRBV7-3; j_call: TRBJ2-3; d_call: TRBD1; cdr3_nt: TGTGCCAGCAGCGTATCACCACAGGGGGCAGGGGCAGATACGCAGTATTTT; cdr3_aa: CASSVSPQGAGADTQYF
clone_size: .; v_call: TRBV6-5; j_call: TRBJ2-5; d_call: TRBD1; cdr3_nt: TGTGCCAGCAAGAGGACAGGGGGGGAGACCCAGTACTTC; cdr3_aa: CASKRTGGETQYF
clone_size: .; v_call: TRBV7-2; j_call: TRBJ1-1; d_call: TRBD1; cdr3_nt: TGTGCCAGCAGCTTACAGGGGGCCCTGGGAATCACTGAAGCTTTCTTT; cdr3_aa: CASSLQGALGITEAFF
clone_size: .; v_call: TRBV7-2; j_call: TRBJ2-2; d_call: TRBD1; cdr3_nt: TGTGCCAGCAGCGGAGGGACAGGGGGCACCGGGGAGCTGTTTTTT; cdr3_aa: CASSGGTGGTGELFF
clone_size: .; v_call: TRBV7-9; j_call: TRBJ1-5; d_call: TRBD1; cdr3_nt: TGTGCCAGCTCCACACAGGGGGATCAGCCCCAGCATTTT; cdr3_aa: CASSTQGDQPQHF
clone_size: once; v_call: TRBV5-6; j_call: TRBJ1-2; d_call: .; cdr3_nt: TGTGCCAGCAGCTTAGCGGGGGGGTATGGCTACACCTTC; cdr3_aa: CASSLAGGYGYTF
clone_size: .; v_call: TRBV19; j_call: TRBJ1-5; d_call: .; cdr3_nt: TGTGCCAGTAGCGGGACTCCCCATGGCCAGCCCCAGCATTTT; cdr3_aa: CASSGTPHGQPQHF
clone_size: .; v_call: TRBV19; j_call: TRBJ2-7; d_call: .; cdr3_nt: TGTGCCAGTAGACTGAACAGGGCGAGCAGCTACGAGCAGTACTTC; cdr3_aa: CASRLNRASSYEQYF